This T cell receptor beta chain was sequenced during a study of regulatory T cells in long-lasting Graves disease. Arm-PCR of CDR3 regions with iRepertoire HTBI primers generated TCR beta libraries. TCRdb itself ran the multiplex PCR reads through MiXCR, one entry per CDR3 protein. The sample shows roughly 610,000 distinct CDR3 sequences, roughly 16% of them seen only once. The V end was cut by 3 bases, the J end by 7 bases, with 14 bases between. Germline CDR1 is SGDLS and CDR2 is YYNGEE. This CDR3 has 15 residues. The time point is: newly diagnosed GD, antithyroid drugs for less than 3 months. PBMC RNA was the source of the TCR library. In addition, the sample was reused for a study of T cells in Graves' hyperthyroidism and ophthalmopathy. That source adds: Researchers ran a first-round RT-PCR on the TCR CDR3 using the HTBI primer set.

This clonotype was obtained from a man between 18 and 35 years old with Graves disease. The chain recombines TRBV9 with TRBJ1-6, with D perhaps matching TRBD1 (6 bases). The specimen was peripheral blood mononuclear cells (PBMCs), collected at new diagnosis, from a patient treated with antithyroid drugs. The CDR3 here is CASSAMTGLNSPLHF. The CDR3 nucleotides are TGTGCCAGCAGCGCCATGACAGGCCTCAATTCACCCCTCCACTTT.